Listed below are T cell receptor beta chains from one sample, sequenced in a study of patients and donors after allogeneic stem cell transplantation. A single record per CDR3 protein comes from TCRdb applying MiXCR to the RT-PCR reads. The repertoire holds some 160,000 distinct CDR3 sequences, with 20% to 25% as singletons. Sequencing input: blood, either unsorted or a sorted T cell fraction (not recorded which). Source of these receptors: a human donor who was either an allogeneic HSCT recipient or a stem cell or donor lymphocyte infusion donor (not recorded which). It is not recorded whose cells these are; they may come from a transplant donor. Both conserved end residues are part of each CDR3.

V,J,CDR3
TRBV4-2,TRBJ2-2,CASSWARGGVTGELFF
TRBV27,TRBJ2-3,CASSTQNTDTQYF
TRBV7-6,TRBJ2-3,CASSRAGGTDTQYF
TRBV11-2,TRBJ2-2,CASSLPAGTSGPTGELFF
TRBV5-1,TRBJ2-5,CASSSEGSGEETQYF
TRBV12-3/TRBV12-4,TRBJ1-5,CASSFIPGTGGNQPQHF
TRBV5-1,TRBJ1-1,CASSLAGGREAFF
TRBV9,TRBJ1-5,CASSVDANQPQHF
TRBV25-1,TRBJ2-2,CASSEYRNTGELFF
TRBV6-6,TRBJ1-5,CASSYFFRGIFYYSNQPQHF
TRBV6-2/TRBV6-3,TRBJ1-5,CASSYQDRGTSNQPQHF
TRBV25-1,TRBJ2-3,CASSEGASTDTQYF
TRBV7-9,TRBJ2-4,CASSLSGQGGVDAKNIQYF
TRBV12-3/TRBV12-4,TRBJ2-1,CASSLPPGSSYNEQFF
TRBV7-3,TRBJ2-2,CASSLTLAGGNTGELFF
TRBV11-2,TRBJ1-4,CASSPPMGAHLNEKLFF
TRBV6-5,TRBJ2-1,CASSYYWGDCEQFF
TRBV18,TRBJ2-3,CASSTRQSTDTQYF
TRBV28,TRBJ2-1,CASSSGVYGEQFF
TRBV12-3/TRBV12-4,TRBJ2-1,CASSLAGGDNEQFF
TRBV11-2,TRBJ1-1,CASSLVVNRDFNTEAFF
TRBV28,TRBJ2-5,CASRRQETQYF
TRBV20-1,TRBJ2-3,CSARRFGGEYADTQYF
TRBV2,TRBJ1-6,CASRRGSPLHF
TRBV12-3/TRBV12-4,TRBJ2-3,CASEGFTDTQYF
TRBV4-3,TRBJ1-4,CASSQEGPATNEKLFF
TRBV29-1,TRBJ1-1,CSVGDSEAFF
TRBV20-1,TRBJ1-1,CSARDPRNEGEAFF
TRBV9,TRBJ2-1,CASSVDPLSYNEQFF
TRBV10-3,TRBJ1-1,CAISESSITGTEAFF
TRBV25-1,TRBJ1-6,CASSEEGYSPLHF
TRBV5-1,TRBJ2-2,CASSLGGTNTGELFF
TRBV9,TRBJ2-6,CASSVRRSGANVLTF
TRBV2,TRBJ2-5,CASRRQGALETQYF
TRBV9,TRBJ2-3,CASSLNSDTQYF
TRBV7-6,TRBJ1-3,CASSLEAGSGNTIYF
TRBV20-1,TRBJ2-2,CSGHGGTNTGELFF
TRBV10-3,TRBJ1-1,CAISVGGPGTEAFF
TRBV25-1,TRBJ2-1,CASSRRGSGKRNEQFF
TRBV19,TRBJ2-3,CASSMGTGFTDTQYF
TRBV11-2,TRBJ2-3,CASSQGLFPDTQYF
TRBV20-1,TRBJ2-1,CSAPDRADNEQFF
TRBV20-1,TRBJ1-3,CSADDAAGGNTIYF
TRBV7-2,TRBJ2-3,CASSLGVATDTQYF
TRBV5-6,TRBJ2-3,CASSTGLAGGPDTQYF
TRBV30,TRBJ2-2,CAWGGPSGTGELFF
TRBV10-3,TRBJ1-1,CAISPRAFDLLNTEAFF
TRBV6-5,TRBJ2-5,CASSYSRDRGRETQYF